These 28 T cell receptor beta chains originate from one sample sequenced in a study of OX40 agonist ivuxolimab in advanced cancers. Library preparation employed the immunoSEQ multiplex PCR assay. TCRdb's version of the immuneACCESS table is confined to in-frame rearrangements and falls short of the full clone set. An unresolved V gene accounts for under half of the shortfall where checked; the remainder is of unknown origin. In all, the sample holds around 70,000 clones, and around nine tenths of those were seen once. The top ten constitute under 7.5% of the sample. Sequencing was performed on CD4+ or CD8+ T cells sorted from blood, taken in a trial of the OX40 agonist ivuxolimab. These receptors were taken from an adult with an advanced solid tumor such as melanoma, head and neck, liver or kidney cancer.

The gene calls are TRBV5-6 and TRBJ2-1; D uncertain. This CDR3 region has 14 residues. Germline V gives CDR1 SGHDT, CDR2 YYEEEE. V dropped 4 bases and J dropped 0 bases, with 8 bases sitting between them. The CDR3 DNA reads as TGTGCCAGCAGCGGGTGGAGCTCCTACAATGAGCAGTTCTTC. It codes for CASSGWSSYNEQFF.

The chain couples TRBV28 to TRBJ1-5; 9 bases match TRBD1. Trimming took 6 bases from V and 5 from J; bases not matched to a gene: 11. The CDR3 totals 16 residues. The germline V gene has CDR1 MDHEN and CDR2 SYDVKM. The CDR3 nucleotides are TGTGCCAGCAGCCTCCTTACCGGGACAGGGTATCAGCCCCAGCATTTT. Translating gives CASSLLTGTGYQPQHF.

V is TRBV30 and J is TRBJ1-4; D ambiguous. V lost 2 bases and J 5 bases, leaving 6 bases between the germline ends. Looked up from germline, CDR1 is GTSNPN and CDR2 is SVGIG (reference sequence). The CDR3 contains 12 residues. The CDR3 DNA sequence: TGTGCCTGGAGTTTCGCCAATGAAAAACTGTTTTTT. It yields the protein CAWSFANEKLFF.

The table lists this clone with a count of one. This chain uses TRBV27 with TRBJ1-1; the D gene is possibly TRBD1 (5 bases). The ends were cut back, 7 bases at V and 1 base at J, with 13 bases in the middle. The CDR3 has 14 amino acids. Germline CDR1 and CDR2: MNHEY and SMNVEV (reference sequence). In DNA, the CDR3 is TGTGCCAGCACGGCCGGGGCCCCGAACACTGAAGCTTTCTTT. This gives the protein CASTAGAPNTEAFF.

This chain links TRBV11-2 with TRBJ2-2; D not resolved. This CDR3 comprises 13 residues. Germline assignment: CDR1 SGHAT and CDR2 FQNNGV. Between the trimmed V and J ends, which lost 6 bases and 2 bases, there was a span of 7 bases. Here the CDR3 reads CASRLANTGELFF. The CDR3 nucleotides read TGTGCCAGCAGGTTGGCAAACACCGGGGAGCTGTTTTTT.

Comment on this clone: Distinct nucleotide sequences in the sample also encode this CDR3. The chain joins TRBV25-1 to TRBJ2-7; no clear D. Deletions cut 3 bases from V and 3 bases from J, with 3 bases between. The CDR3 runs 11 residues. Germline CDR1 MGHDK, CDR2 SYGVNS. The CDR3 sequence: CASSDSYEQYF. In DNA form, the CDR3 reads TGTGCCAGCAGTGATAGCTACGAGCAGTACTTC.

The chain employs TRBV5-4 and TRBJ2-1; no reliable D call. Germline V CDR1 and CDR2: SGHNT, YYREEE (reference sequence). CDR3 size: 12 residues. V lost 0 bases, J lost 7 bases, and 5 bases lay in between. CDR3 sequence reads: CASSLAVNEQFF. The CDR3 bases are TGTGCCAGCAGCTTGGCTGTGAATGAGCAGTTCTTC.

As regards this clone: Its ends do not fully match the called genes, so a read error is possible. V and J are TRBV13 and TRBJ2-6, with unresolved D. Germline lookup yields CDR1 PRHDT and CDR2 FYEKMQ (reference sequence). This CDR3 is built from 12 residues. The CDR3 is CASSSGANVLTF. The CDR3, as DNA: TGTGCTAGCAGCTCTGGGGCCAACGTCCTGACTTTC.

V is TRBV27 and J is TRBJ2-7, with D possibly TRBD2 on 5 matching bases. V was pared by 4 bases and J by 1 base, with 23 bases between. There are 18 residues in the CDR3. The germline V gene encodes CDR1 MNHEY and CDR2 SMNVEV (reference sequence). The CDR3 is CASSSFYSSRTPSYEQYF. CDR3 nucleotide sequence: TGTGCCAGCAGTTCGTTTTATTCGTCTAGGACTCCGTCCTACGAGCAGTACTTC.

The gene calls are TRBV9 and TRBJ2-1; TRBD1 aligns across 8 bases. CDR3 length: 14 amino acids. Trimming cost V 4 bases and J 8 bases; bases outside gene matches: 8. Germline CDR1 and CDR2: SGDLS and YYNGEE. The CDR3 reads CASSTTGVADEQFF. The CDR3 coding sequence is TGTGCCAGCAGCACGACAGGGGTGGCGGATGAGCAGTTCTTC. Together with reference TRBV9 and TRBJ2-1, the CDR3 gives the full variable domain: DSGVTQTPKHLITATGQRVTLRCSPRSGDLSVYWYQQSLDQGLQFLIQYYNGEERAKGNILERFSAQQFPDLHSELNLSSLELGDSALYFCASSTTGVADEQFFGPGTRLTVL.

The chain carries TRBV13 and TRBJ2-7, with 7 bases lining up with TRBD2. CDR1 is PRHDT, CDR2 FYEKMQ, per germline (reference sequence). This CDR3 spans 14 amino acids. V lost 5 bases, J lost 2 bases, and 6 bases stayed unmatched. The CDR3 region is CASSPLAAPYEQYF. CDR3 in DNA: TGTGCCAGCAGCCCTCTAGCGGCCCCCTACGAGCAGTACTTC.

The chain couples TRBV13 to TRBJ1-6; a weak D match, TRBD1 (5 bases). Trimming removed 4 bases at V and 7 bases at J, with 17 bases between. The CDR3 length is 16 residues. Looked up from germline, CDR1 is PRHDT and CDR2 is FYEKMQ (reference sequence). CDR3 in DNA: TGTGCCAGCAGCTGGGGGACGGGGGAAGGCAATTCACCCCTCCACTTT. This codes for CASSWGTGEGNSPLHF.

As DNA, the CDR3 is TGTGCCAGCAGCCCCGAGAGGCAAAGCGGGGAGCTGTTTTTT. As protein: CASSPERQSGELFF. The V call is TRBV11-3, the J call TRBJ2-2; D unresolved. Trimming stripped 5 bases from V and 7 bases from J, with 14 bases between. This CDR3 region has 14 residues. Germline CDR1 reads SGHNT; CDR2 reads YENEEA.

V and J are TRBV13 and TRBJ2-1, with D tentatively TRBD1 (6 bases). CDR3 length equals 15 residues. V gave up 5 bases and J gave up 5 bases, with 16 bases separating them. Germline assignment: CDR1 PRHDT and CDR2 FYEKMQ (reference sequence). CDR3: CASSHLGGGNNEQFF. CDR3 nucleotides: TGTGCCAGCAGCCACTTAGGGGGTGGGAACAATGAGCAGTTCTTC.

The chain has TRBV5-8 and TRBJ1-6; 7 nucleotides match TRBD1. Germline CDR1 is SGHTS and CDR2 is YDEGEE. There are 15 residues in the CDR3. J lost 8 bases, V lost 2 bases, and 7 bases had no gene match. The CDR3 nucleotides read TGTGCCAGCAGCTTAGGGACAGTGGTACATTCACCCCTCCACTTT. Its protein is CASSLGTVVHSPLHF.

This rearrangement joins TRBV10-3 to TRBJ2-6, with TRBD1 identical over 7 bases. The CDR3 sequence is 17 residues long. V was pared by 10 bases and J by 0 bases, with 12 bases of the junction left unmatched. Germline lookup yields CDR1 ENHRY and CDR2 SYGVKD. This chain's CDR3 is CATEPTGSFSGANVLTF. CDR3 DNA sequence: TGTGCCACCGAACCGACAGGGTCCTTCTCTGGGGCCAACGTCCTGACTTTC.

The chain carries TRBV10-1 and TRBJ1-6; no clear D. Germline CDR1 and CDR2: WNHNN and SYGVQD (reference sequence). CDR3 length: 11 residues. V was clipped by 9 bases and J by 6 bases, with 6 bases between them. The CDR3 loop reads CASAFNSPLHF. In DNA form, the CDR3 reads TGCGCCAGTGCTTTTAATTCACCCCTCCACTTT.

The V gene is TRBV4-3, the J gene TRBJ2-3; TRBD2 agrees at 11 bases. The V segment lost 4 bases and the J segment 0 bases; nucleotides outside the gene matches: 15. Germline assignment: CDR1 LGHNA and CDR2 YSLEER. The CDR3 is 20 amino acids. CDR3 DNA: TGCGCCAGCAGCCCTGAGCTCCACGGGACTAGCGGACCTAGCACAGATACGCAGTATTTT. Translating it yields CASSPELHGTSGPSTDTQYF.

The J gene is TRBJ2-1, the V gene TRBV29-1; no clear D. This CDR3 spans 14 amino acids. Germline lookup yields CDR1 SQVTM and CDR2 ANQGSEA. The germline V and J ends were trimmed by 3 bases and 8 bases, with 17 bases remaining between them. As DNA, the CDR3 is TGCAGCGTTGAGCTTGGGGTTTCAAGCGATGAGCAGTTCTTC. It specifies CSVELGVSSDEQFF.

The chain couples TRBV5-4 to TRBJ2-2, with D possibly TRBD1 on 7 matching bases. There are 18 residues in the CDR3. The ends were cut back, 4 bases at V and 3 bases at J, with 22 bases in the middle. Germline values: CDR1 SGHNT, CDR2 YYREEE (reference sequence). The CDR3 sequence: CASSPGGPGGWDTGELFF. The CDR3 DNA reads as TGTGCCAGCAGCCCCGGAGGGCCAGGGGGGTGGGACACCGGGGAGCTGTTTTTT.

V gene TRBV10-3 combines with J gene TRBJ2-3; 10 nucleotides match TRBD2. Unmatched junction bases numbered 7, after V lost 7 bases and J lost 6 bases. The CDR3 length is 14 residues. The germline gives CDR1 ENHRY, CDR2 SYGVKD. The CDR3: CAIKSLAGVDTQYF. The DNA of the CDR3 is TGTGCCATCAAATCCCTAGCGGGGGTGGATACGCAGTATTTT.

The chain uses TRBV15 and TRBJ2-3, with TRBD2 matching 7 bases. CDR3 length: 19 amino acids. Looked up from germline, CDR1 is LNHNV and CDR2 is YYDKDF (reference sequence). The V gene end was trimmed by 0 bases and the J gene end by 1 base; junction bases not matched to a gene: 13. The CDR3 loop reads CATSRDSWTSRGGTDTQYF. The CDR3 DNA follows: TGTGCCACCAGCAGAGATAGTTGGACTAGTAGGGGAGGCACAGATACGCAGTATTTT.

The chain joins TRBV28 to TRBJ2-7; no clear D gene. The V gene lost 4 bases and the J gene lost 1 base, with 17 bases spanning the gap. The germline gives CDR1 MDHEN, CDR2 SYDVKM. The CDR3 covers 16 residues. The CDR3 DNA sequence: TGTGCCAGCAGTTACCCCCACCGGCACGGATCCTACGAGCAGTACTTC. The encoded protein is CASSYPHRHGSYEQYF.

The CDR3 here is CASSEILSGQVYRPQHF. The DNA of the CDR3 is TGTGCCAGCAGTGAGATATTGTCGGGACAGGTCTACAGGCCCCAGCATTTT. The V gene is TRBV2, the J gene TRBJ1-5; 8 bases line up with TRBD1. The CDR3 runs 17 residues. CDR1 SNHLY and CDR2 FYNNEI come from the germline V gene. Losses at the gene ends were 3 bases for V and 9 bases for J; bases not matched to a gene: 16.

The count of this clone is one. CDR3 sequence reads: CASTGAGGEAFF. CDR3 nucleotides: TGTGCCAGCACCGGAGCGGGGGGTGAAGCTTTCTTT. The V gene is TRBV7-9, the J gene TRBJ1-1, with D perhaps TRBD1 (5 bases). In germline, CDR1 is SEHNR, CDR2 FQNEAQ (reference sequence). The CDR3 has 12 amino acids. V was clipped by 7 bases and J by 7 bases, with 13 bases between them.

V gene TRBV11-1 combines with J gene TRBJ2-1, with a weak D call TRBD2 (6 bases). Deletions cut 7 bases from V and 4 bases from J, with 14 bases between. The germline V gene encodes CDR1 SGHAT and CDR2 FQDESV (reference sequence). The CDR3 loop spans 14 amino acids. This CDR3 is CASTGSGGYNEQFF. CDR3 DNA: TGTGCCAGCACCGGTTCCGGGGGTTACAATGAGCAGTTCTTC. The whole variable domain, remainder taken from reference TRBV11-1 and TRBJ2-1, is EAEVAQSPRYKITEKSQAVAFWCDPISGHATLYWYRQILGQGPELLVQFQDESVVDDSQLPKDRFSAERLKGVDSTLKIQPAELGDSAMYLCASTGSGGYNEQFFGPGTRLTVL.

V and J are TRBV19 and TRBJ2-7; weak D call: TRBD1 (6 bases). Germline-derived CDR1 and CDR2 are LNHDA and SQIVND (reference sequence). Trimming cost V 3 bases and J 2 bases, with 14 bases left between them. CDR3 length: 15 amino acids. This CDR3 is CASSIGTRSPYEQYF. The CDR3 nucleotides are TGTGCCAGTAGTATCGGGACAAGGTCCCCCTACGAGCAGTACTTC.

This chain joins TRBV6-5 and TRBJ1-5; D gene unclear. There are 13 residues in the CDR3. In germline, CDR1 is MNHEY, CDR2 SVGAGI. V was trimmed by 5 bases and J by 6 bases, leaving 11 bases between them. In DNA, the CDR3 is TGTGCCAGCAGTGGAGGGTACGGTCAGCCCCAGCATTTT. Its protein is CASSGGYGQPQHF.